These 9 T cell receptor beta chains originate from one sample sequenced in a study of blood T cell repertoires in COVID-19. Assay: immunoSEQ multiplex PCR; the TCRdb copy retains only in-frame clones and omits some. The sample shows 300,000 or so clones, 87% of them seen only once. Sequences were obtained from peripheral blood. The receptors were gathered from a woman in her 50s who had recovered from COVID-19.

The chain uses TRBV15 and TRBJ2-7, with TRBD1 identical over 8 bases. CDR3 length: 15 amino acids. Germline V gene lookup returns CDR1 LNHNV and CDR2 YYDKDF (reference sequence). J lost 7 bases, V lost 5 bases, and 13 bases had no gene match. In DNA form, the CDR3 reads TGTGCCACCAGCGCTCGACCAGGACAGGGCAGAGAGCAGTACTTC. This translates into CATSARPGQGREQYF.

V usage is TRBV19 and J usage is TRBJ1-2; 7 positions match TRBD1. Germline V gene sequence: CDR1 LNHDA, CDR2 SQIVND (reference sequence). Trimming removed 7 bases from V and 5 bases from J; junction bases left unmatched: 16. The CDR3 covers 16 residues. CDR3 nucleotide sequence: TGTGCCAGTACCCCGGGGACAGCAAATGGAGAATATGGCTACACCTTC. It specifies CASTPGTANGEYGYTF.

The gene calls are TRBV12-3 or TRBV12-4 and TRBJ2-3; D remains unclear. The germline V and J ends were trimmed by 3 bases and 2 bases, with 6 bases remaining between them. This CDR3 has 13 amino acids. The CDR3 protein is CASSFPSTDTQYF. CDR3 DNA: TGTGCCAGCAGTTTTCCATCCACAGATACGCAGTATTTT.

The V gene is TRBV5-4, the J gene TRBJ2-1; maybe TRBD2 (5 bases). Per the germline V gene, CDR1 is SGHNT and CDR2 is YYREEE (reference sequence). The ends were cut back, 4 bases at V and 7 bases at J, with 12 bases in the middle. The CDR3 has 13 residues. CDR3 protein: CASSLTGVNEQFF. The DNA for the CDR3 is TGTGCCAGCAGCCTGACCGGGGTGAATGAGCAGTTCTTC.

This clone was counted once. The same CDR3 also results from other DNA sequences found in this sample. The rearrangement links TRBV5-4 to TRBJ1-1; 9 nucleotides align to TRBD1. In germline, CDR1 is SGHNT, CDR2 YYREEE (reference sequence). CDR3 length: 14 amino acids. Unmatched junction bases numbered 2, after V lost 2 bases and J lost 3 bases. The CDR3 protein is CASSFDRGYTEAFF. Here the CDR3 DNA reads TGTGCCAGCAGCTTCGACAGGGGGTACACTGAAGCTTTCTTT.

The chain employs TRBV10-1 and TRBJ1-1; D may be TRBD1 (5 bases). V lost 3 bases to trimming and J lost 0 bases, with 8 bases between them. CDR3 size: 14 residues. CDR1 WNHNN and CDR2 SYGVQD come from the germline V gene (reference sequence). For the CDR3, the DNA is TGCGCCAGCAGTGAAGGACAAATGAACACTGAAGCTTTCTTT. The encoded protein is CASSEGQMNTEAFF.

The gene calls are TRBV19 and TRBJ2-7, with 8 nucleotides matching TRBD1. The V gene end was trimmed by 5 bases and the J gene end by 2 bases; junction bases not matched to a gene: 8. The CDR3 length is 15 residues. The germline V gene has CDR1 LNHDA and CDR2 SQIVND (reference sequence). The CDR3 nucleotides are TGTGCCAGTAGTTCTCAGGGGGCCGGGCCCTACGAGCAGTACTTC. This codes for CASSSQGAGPYEQYF.

The chain is built from TRBV19 and TRBJ1-1; 8 nucleotides align to TRBD1. Germline-derived CDR1 and CDR2 are LNHDA and SQIVND (reference sequence). V lost 4 bases, J lost 3 bases, and 1 base stayed unmatched. The CDR3 contains 13 residues. The CDR3 nucleotides are TGTGCCAGTAGTACACAGGGGGACACTGAAGCTTTCTTT. Its protein is CASSTQGDTEAFF. Full variable domain (outside the CDR3, taken from reference TRBV19 and TRBJ1-1): DGGITQSPKYLFRKEGQNVTLSCEQNLNHDAMYWYRQDPGQGLRLIYYSQIVNDFQKGDIAEGYSVSREKKESFPLTVTSAQKNPTAFYLCASSTQGDTEAFFGQGTRLTVV.

This rearrangement joins TRBV11-2 to TRBJ2-2, with D tentatively TRBD2 (6 bases). The CDR3 sequence is 14 residues long. Trimming stripped 1 base from V and 9 bases from J, with 12 bases between. In germline, CDR1 is SGHAT, CDR2 FQNNGV. The chain's CDR3 is CASSLASSGRELFF. The CDR3 region has the DNA TGTGCCAGCAGCTTAGCCAGTAGCGGAAGGGAGCTGTTTTTT.